The entry below describes one T cell receptor beta chain. Antigen specificity is unknown. Next came a second PCR, run for about 6 to 12 cycles, which used a sample-barcoded 5' primer along with a J-beta primer mix. Each CDR3 protein gets one entry after TCRdb re-called the 5' RACE reads with MiXCR. The table includes 1.5 million to 2 million distinct CDR3 sequences, roughly 49% detected once. This sample is part of a study of blood T cells in healthy people across ages. General study findings and limits: Age brought a roughly linear fall in TCR beta diversity measured per million T cells.

This receptor was obtained from a woman aged 40 to 49 in good health. Source material: blood.

The DNA of the CDR3 is TGTGCCAGCCGGCGACAGGGGGCGGCTAATGAAAAACTGTTTTTT. As protein: CASRRQGAANEKLFF. The chain joins TRBV27 to TRBJ1-4; the match to TRBD1 covers 10 bases. Looked up from germline, CDR1 is MNHEY and CDR2 is SMNVEV (reference sequence). This CDR3 has 15 residues. With V trimmed by 8 bases and J by 3 bases, 6 bases remained unmatched.